These T cell receptor beta chains were read from a single sample in a study of PD-L1 blockade in urothelial cancer. Only in-frame clones appear in the TCRdb table, and some are missing; sequencing was by immunoSEQ multiplex PCR. The sample lists some 49,000 clones, 87% occurring once. Sequencing was performed on PBMCs, taken around atezolizumab (anti-PD-L1) treatment. The receptors come from a man aged 60-69 years with urothelial cancer. Both conserved end residues are part of each CDR3. Fields, in order: V gene, D gene, J gene, clone size, CDR3 protein, CDR3 DNA. The D gene is left open where the match is weak. Rows may omit the clone size; those that give it use once, few, many or a size class.

>TRBV2|-|TRBJ1-1|few
CASSEVGPSEAFF
TGTGCCAGCAGTGAAGTGGGGCCCTCTGAAGCTTTCTTT
>TRBV25-1|-|TRBJ2-5|-
CASGGFGSLQETQYF
TGTGCCAGCGGGGGCTTCGGGTCTCTACAAGAGACCCAGTACTTC
>TRBV19|-|TRBJ1-1|-
CASSTRREGKTNTEAFF
TGTGCCAGTAGTACCCGGCGAGAGGGCAAAACGAACACTGAAGCTTTCTTT
>TRBV11-1|TRBD2|TRBJ2-5|-
CASRQRGVQETQYF
TGTGCCAGCAGACAGCGGGGCGTTCAAGAGACCCAGTACTTC
>TRBV12-5|TRBD1|TRBJ1-4|-
CASGLATGQDNEKLFF
TGTGCTAGTGGTTTGGCGACAGGGCAGGATAATGAAAAACTGTTTTTT
>TRBV10-1|-|TRBJ2-3|once
CASSAGTNTQYF
TGCGCCAGCAGTGCGGGAACTAATACGCAGTATTTT
>TRBV5-1|-|TRBJ1-1|-
CASAPGVGAGNTEAFF
TGCGCCAGCGCGCCAGGGGTTGGTGCTGGGAACACTGAAGCTTTCTTT
>TRBV7-2|TRBD1|TRBJ1-2|-
CASSLAGQGAVYGYTF
TGTGCCAGCAGCTTAGCCGGACAGGGGGCGGTCTATGGCTACACCTTC
>TRBV10-2|-|TRBJ1-2|once
CASSLDGRYGYTF
TGCGCCAGCAGCCTCGATGGCCGTTATGGCTACACCTTC
>TRBV7-8|TRBD1|TRBJ1-4|-
CASSAGTGLEKLFF
TGTGCCAGCAGCGCCGGGACAGGGCTAGAAAAACTGTTTTTT
>TRBV7-2|-|TRBJ2-4|few
CASSLVVQGGIQYF
TGTGCCAGCAGCTTAGTAGTCCAGGGGGGTATTCAGTACTTC
>TRBV5-1|-|TRBJ2-5|once
CASSLGIGEGEETQYF
TGCGCCAGCAGCTTGGGTATAGGGGAAGGCGAAGAGACCCAGTACTTC